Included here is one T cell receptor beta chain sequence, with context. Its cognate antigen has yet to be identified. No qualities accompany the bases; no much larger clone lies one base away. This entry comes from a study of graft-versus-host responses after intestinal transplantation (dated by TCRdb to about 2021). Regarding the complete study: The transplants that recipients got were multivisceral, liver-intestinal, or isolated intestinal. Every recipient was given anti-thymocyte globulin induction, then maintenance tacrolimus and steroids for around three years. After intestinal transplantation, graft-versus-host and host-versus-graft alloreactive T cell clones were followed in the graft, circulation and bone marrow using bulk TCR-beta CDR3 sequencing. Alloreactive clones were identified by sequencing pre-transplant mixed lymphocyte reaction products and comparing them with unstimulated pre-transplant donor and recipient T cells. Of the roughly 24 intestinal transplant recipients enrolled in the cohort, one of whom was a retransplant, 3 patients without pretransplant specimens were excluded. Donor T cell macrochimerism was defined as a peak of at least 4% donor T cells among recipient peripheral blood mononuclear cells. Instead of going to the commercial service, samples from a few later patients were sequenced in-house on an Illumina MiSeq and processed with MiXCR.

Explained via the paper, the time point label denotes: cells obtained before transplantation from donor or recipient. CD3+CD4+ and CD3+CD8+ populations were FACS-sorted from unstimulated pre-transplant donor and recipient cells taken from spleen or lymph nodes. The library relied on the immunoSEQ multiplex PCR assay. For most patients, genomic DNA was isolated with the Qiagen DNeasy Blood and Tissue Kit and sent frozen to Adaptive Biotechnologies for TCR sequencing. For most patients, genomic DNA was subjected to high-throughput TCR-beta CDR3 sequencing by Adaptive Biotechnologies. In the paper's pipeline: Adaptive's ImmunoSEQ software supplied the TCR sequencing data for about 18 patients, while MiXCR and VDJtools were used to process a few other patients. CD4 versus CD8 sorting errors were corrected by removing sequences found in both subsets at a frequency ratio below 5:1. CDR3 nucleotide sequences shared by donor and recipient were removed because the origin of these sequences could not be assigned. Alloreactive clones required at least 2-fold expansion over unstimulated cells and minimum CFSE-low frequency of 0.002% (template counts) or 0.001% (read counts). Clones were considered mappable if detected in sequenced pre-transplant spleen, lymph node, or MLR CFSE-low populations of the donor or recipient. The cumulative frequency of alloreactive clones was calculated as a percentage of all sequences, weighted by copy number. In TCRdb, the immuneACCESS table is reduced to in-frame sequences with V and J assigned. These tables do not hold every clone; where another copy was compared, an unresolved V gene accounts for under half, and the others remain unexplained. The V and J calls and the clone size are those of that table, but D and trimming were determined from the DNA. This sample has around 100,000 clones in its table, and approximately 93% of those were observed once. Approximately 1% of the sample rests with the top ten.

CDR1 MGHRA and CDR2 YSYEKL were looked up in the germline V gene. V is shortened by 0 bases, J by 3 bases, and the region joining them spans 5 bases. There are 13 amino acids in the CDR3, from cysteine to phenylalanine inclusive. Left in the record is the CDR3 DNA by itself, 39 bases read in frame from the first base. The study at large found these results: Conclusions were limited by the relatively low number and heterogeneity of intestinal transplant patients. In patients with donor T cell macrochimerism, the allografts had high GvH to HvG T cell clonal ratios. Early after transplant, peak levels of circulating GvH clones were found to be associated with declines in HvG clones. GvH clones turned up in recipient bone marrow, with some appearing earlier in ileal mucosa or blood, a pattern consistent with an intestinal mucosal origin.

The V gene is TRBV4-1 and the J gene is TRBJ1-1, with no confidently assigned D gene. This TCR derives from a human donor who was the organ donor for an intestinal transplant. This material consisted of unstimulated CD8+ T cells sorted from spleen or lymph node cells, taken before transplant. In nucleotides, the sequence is TGCGCCAGCAGCCAAGATGTCTACACTGAAGCTTTCTTT. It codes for CASSQDVYTEAFF.